These 8 T cell receptor beta chains came from one sample sequenced in a study of radiotherapy plus CTLA-4 blockade in lung cancer. Here immunoSEQ multiplex PCR was the method, and the copy in TCRdb shows in-frame clones only, minus some. The data show more than 90,000 clones, with roughly 86% seen just once and approximately 3.5% held by the top ten. Here the sequenced sample was peripheral blood, taken from a patient treated with radiotherapy plus ipilimumab. The source is a human donor with non-small cell lung cancer that progressed on radiotherapy plus ipilimumab. Some clones in this sample may be carry-over from other donors' samples.

The CDR3 reads CASRETGSPGNTIYF. The CDR3 DNA follows: TGTGCCAGCAGAGAGACAGGGAGTCCTGGAAACACCATATATTTT. The V call is TRBV2, the J call TRBJ1-3, with 7 bases fitting TRBD1. Per the germline V gene, CDR1 is SNHLY and CDR2 is FYNNEI. There are 15 residues in the CDR3. Trimming at V came to 6 bases and at J to 2 bases, leaving 7 bases not matched to a gene.

This chain joins TRBV11-2 and TRBJ2-7, with 10 nucleotides matching TRBD1. Trimming at V came to 1 base and at J to 1 base, leaving 4 bases not matched to a gene. This CDR3 is built from 16 residues. Germline values: CDR1 SGHAT, CDR2 FQNNGV. The CDR3: CASSLAAGQGSYEQYF. CDR3 bases: TGTGCCAGCAGCTTAGCGGCGGGACAGGGGTCCTACGAGCAGTACTTC.

V gene TRBV9 combines with J gene TRBJ2-1; D gene unclear. This CDR3 has 14 amino acids. The germline gives CDR1 SGDLS, CDR2 YYNGEE. The ends were cut back, 6 bases at V and 0 bases at J, with 10 bases in the middle. In DNA, the CDR3 is TGTGCCAGCAACAGACCGGACTCCTACAATGAGCAGTTCTTC. Translating it yields CASNRPDSYNEQFF.

The chain couples TRBV11-3 to TRBJ2-1; possible D gene TRBD2, 6 bases. Deletions cut 5 bases from V and 0 bases from J, with 11 bases between. CDR3 length: 15 amino acids. Per the germline V gene, CDR1 is SGHNT and CDR2 is YENEEA. CDR3 loop: CASSPWGGSYNEQFF. CDR3 sequence (DNA): TGTGCCAGCAGCCCGTGGGGAGGCTCCTACAATGAGCAGTTCTTC. Supplemented by reference TRBV11-3 and TRBJ2-1, the full variable domain reads EAGVVQSPRYKIIEKKQPVAFWCNPISGHNTLYWYLQNLGQGPELLIRYENEEAVDDSQLPKDRFSAERLKGVDSTLKIQPAELGDSAVYLCASSPWGGSYNEQFFGPGTRLTVL.

CDR3 nucleotide sequence: TGCAGCGTTGAGGTAGCGGGGCGAGAGACCCAGTACTTC. Its translation: CSVEVAGRETQYF. The chain employs TRBV29-1 and TRBJ2-5; 8 nucleotides agree with TRBD2. CDR1 and CDR2 (germline): SQVTM, ANQGSEA. CDR3 length equals 13 residues. With 3 bases clipped from V and 4 bases from J, the junction kept 4 bases outside the gene matches.

V gene TRBV27 combines with J gene TRBJ2-1; D might be TRBD2 (7 bases). The CDR3 runs 16 residues. Germline V gene data show CDR1 as MNHEY and CDR2 as SMNVEV (reference sequence). Trimming shortened V by 5 bases and J by 4 bases, and 18 bases separated the two germline ends. The CDR3 loop is CASSPTAGATYNEQFF. The CDR3 DNA reads as TGTGCCAGCAGTCCGACGGCGGGGGCTACTTACAATGAGCAGTTCTTC.

The gene calls are TRBV28 and TRBJ2-7; TRBD1 matches at 9 bases. This CDR3 is built from 16 residues. CDR1 MDHEN and CDR2 SYDVKM come from the germline V gene. V lost 6 bases to trimming and J lost 8 bases; unmatched junction nucleotides: 17. CDR3 in amino acids: CASSLPVSPGQGQQYF. The CDR3 DNA reads TGTGCCAGCAGCCTACCCGTGTCGCCGGGACAGGGTCAGCAGTACTTC. The complete variable domain, with remaining parts taken from reference TRBV28 and TRBJ2-7, reads DVKVTQSSRYLVKRTGEKVFLECVQDMDHENMFWYRQDPGLGLRLIYFSYDVKMKEKGDIPEGYSVSREKKERFSLILESASTNQTSMYLCASSLPVSPGQGQQYFGPGTRLTVT.

This clone has just a few counts. The chain uses TRBV15 and TRBJ1-4; 7 bases fit TRBD1. The CDR3 has 16 residues. In germline, CDR1 is LNHNV, CDR2 YYDKDF (reference sequence). Trimming cost V 9 bases and J 3 bases; bases outside gene matches: 13. The CDR3 sequence: CATDEGAPGSNEKLFF. CDR3 coding DNA: TGTGCCACTGATGAGGGGGCGCCGGGCTCTAATGAAAAACTGTTTTTT. Drawing the rest from reference TRBV15 and TRBJ1-4, the complete variable domain is DAMVIQNPRYQVTQFGKPVTLSCSQTLNHNVMYWYQQKSSQAPKLLFHYYDKDFNNEADTPDNFQSRRPNTSFCFLDIRSPGLGDTAMYLCATDEGAPGSNEKLFFGSGTQLSVL.